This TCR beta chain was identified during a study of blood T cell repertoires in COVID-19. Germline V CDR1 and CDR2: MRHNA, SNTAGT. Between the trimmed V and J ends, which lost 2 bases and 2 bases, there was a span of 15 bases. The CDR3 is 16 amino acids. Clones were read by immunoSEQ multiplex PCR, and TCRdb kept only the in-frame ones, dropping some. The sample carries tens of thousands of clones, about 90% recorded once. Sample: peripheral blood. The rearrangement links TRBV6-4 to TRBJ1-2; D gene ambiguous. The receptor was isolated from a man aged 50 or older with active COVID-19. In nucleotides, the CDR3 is TGTGCCAGCAGTGACAGCAACCGGGGAAAGAACTATGGCTACACCTTC. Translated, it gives CASSDSNRGKNYGYTF.